The subject of this entry is one T cell receptor beta chain. The sample belongs to a study of T cell changes during pregnancy in multiple sclerosis. With 3 bases removed from V and 4 bases from J, the gap between germline ends came to 7 bases. There are 13 residues in the CDR3. Germline lookup yields CDR1 MDHEN and CDR2 SYDVKM. TCRdb's table, derived via immunoSEQ multiplex PCR, lists solely in-frame clones and lacks some. The repertoire holds about 73,000 clones, with 85% to 95% as singletons. This clonotype was obtained from a female donor in good health, enrolled as a control in a pregnancy study. The chain is built from TRBV28 and TRBJ2-1, with a tentative D call TRBD1 (5 bases). The material was peripheral blood, obtained in the third trimester of pregnancy. This CDR3 is CASSLQGYNEQFF. The CDR3 DNA is TGTGCCAGCAGTTTGCAGGGTTACAATGAGCAGTTCTTC.